Listed below are T cell receptor beta chains from one sample, sequenced in a study of metastatic and nonmetastatic thyroid tumors. TCRdb reprocessed the PCR reads via MiXCR. The table includes approximately 40,000 clones, 10% to 12% detected once. The sample comprised blood. The receptors derive from a female donor with papillary thyroid cancer or a benign thyroid nodule (not recorded which). Some clones in this sample may be carry-over from other donors' samples. CDR3s leave out the opening cysteine and the closing phenylalanine or tryptophan. Size is omitted from some rows. Given values are once, few, many or a class for expanded clones.

many | TRBV11-2 | ASSFQTDTQY
many | TRBV20-1 | SASREQGGSGANVLT
many | TRBV28 | ASSLGTGSLDEQY
many | TRBV4-1 | ASSPSERESTDTQY
many | TRBV6-1 | ASSPAGVSGNTIY
many | TRBV5-6 | ASSLVSYEQY
many | TRBV5-1 | ASSLTVQETQY
many | TRBV5-1 | ASSLDAAETGELF
many | TRBV20-1 | SARALSASGSETQY
. | TRBV11-1 | ASSLTMADADTQY
many | TRBV6-5 | ASSYSMANNEQF
many | TRBV6-1 | ASSESIVTGPSTDTQY
many | TRBV20-1 | SARLGSSSYNEQF
many | TRBV15 | ATARDRVDTQY
few | TRBV2 | ASNSLRSYEQY
many | TRBV7-9 | ASSIRMNTEAF
many | TRBV12-5 | ASGLVLRWTGDSGNTIY
many | TRBV25-1 | ASSEWGERRTDTQY
once | TRBV20-1 | SATAGTSNEQF
many | TRBV12-3/TRBV12-4 | ASSPAAVQNNEQF
many | TRBV7-8 | ASSSDGGIEQF
many | TRBV9 | ASSRVAGAQDEQF
. | TRBV7-2 | ASSLGGPSTDTQY
many | TRBV6-2/TRBV6-3 | ASSYSPLGGRTGELF
many | TRBV20-1 | SALKPITWGAHNEQF
many | TRBV5-4 | ASSSRTSGSSYNEQF
many | TRBV5-1 | ASRGTGELF
few | TRBV28 | ASRYGDPGPYNSPLH
many | TRBV5-1 | ASSLSQSTDTQY
few | TRBV28 | ASSIDTTSTDTQY
few | TRBV10-3 | AISESDRRGGDQY
many | TRBV10-3 | ATQGSRASSYEQY
many | TRBV20-1 | SAISGSTEAF
. | TRBV18 | ASSPRLAGSYEQY
many | TRBV4-1 | ASSQDWGTGGADGYT
many | TRBV4-1 | ASSRQDRGGTNEKLF
many | TRBV2 | ASSVITYTEAF
many | TRBV27 | ASRRDAGELF
many | TRBV10-1 | ASSPEQGASYNEQF
many | TRBV6-2/TRBV6-3 | ASNPGRLTTSNQPQH
many | TRBV10-3 | AISESTVAGLFTDTQY
many | TRBV7-6 | ASSPSGTSFVETQY
many | TRBV29-1 | SVPGTSGSGETQY
many | TRBV4-3 | ASSQEHRGRGSPLH
many | TRBV12-3/TRBV12-4 | ASSLSFYEAF
once | TRBV5-1 | ASSLRGREFVDTQY
many | TRBV5-1 | ASSISGKDYEQY
many | TRBV2 | ASRGTSGTYNEQF
many | TRBV11-1 | ASSTGRPGPRTDTQY